Given below is one T cell receptor beta chain in context. What it recognizes is unknown. TCRdb keeps only in-frame clones here, not all; method: immunoSEQ multiplex PCR. The sample yields approximately 25,000 clones, approximately 71% seen once. The sample is drawn from a study of cytotoxic CD8 clonotypes in ibrutinib-treated CLL. Study overall: Response samples followed a median about 12 months of treatment, range 6 to 36. Whole-study findings and limits: Public clonotypes, an uncommon group, contracted or remained stable on treatment. Progressing and sustained-remission patients had different sampling times.

Germline lookup yields CDR1 GTSNPN and CDR2 SVGIG (reference sequence). V shed 3 bases and J shed 1 base, with 9 bases lying between them. CDR3 length: 13 residues. The chain joins TRBV30 to TRBJ1-1; a possible D gene is TRBD1 (5 bases). This material consisted of PBMCs, taken after 12 months of ibrutinib treatment. This TCR came from a human donor with chronic lymphocytic leukemia. CDR3 amino acids: CAWRQQANTEAFF. Here the CDR3 DNA reads TGTGCCTGGAGACAACAGGCGAACACTGAAGCTTTCTTT.